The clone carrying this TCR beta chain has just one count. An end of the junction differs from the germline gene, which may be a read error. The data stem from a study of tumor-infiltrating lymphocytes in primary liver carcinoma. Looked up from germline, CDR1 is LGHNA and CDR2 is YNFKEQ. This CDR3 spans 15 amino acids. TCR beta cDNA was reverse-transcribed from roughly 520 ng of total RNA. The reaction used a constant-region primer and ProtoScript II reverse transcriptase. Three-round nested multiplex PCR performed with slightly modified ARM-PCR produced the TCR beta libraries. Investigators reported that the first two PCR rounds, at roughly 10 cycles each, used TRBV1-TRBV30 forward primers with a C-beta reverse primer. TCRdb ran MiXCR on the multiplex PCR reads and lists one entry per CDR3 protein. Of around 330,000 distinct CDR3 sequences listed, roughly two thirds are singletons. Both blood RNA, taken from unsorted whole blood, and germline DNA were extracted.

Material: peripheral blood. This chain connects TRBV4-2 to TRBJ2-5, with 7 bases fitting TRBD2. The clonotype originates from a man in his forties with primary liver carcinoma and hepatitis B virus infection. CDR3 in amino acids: CARSQSRRSGAGVNF. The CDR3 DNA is TGTGCAAGGAGCCAGTCTAGGAGAAGCGGGGCGGGGGTAAACTTC.